Included here is one T cell receptor (beta chain) sequence, with context. Its specificity is not known. This entry comes from a study of T cell responses to AZD1222 COVID-19 vaccine. TCRdb's table, derived via immunoSEQ multiplex PCR, lists solely in-frame clones and lacks some. This sample yields some 120,000 clones, of which approximately 83% are seen a single time; 3.9% belongs to the top ten. Points from the study as a whole: Among those given AZD1222, only six were seropositive at baseline.

V dropped 7 bases and J dropped 4 bases, with 16 bases sitting between them. Looked up from germline, CDR1 is MDHEN and CDR2 is SYDVKM. The CDR3 runs 14 residues. This specimen consisted of peripheral blood, obtained on day 0 of MenACWY control vaccination. The chain joins TRBV28 to TRBJ1-1, with D hard to call. The sequence came from an adult in good health. The CDR3 nucleotides are TGTGCCAGCAACATTGAGCAGACGGGCACTGAAGCTTTCTTT. Protein: CASNIEQTGTEAFF.